The clone carrying this T cell receptor (beta chain) is deemed medium-sized. The CDR3 spans 15 residues. Germline CDR1 SGHDT, CDR2 YYEEEE. V dropped 0 bases and J dropped 3; count of bases not matched to a gene: 2. The sample originates from a study of blood T cell repertoires in COVID-19. Per the original methods: Amplification of reference gene primers provided the estimated nucleated cell counts. Using immunoSEQ multiplex PCR, the repertoire was profiled, and TCRdb retains in-frame clones only, with some absent. V, J and clone size derive from that table, while D and trimming were established from the DNA sequence. The sample lists around 68,000 clones, roughly 87% seen once, with around 6.3% in the top ten.

This sequence originates from a woman in her 50s with acute or convalescent COVID-19. Sequencing was performed on peripheral blood. V is TRBV5-6 and J is TRBJ2-2, with TRBD1 identical over 7 bases. The CDR3 bases are TGTGCCAGCAGCTTGGTCCAGGGGGACACCGGGGAGCTGTTTTTT. Translating gives CASSLVQGDTGELFF.